A single sample gave rise to the 8 T cell receptor beta chains below, sequenced in a study of cytomegalovirus exposure and HLA in healthy donors. The PCR used 60 Vbeta and 13 Jbeta primers. TCRdb's table, derived via immunoSEQ multiplex PCR, lists solely in-frame clones and lacks some. The sample has 100,000 or so clones, under 85% seen once. The sequenced sample consisted of PBMCs. These receptors originate from a woman between 35 and 50 years old in good health and CMV-seronegative.

The rearrangement joins TRBV11-3 to TRBJ2-3, with unresolved D. The CDR3 totals 17 residues. V was cut by 1 base and J by 1 base, with 15 bases left in between. Per germline, CDR1 SGHNT and CDR2 YENEEA. CDR3 sequence reads: CASSLGRLATGTDTQYF. The CDR3 region has the DNA TGTGCCAGCAGCTTAGGTAGACTCGCCACCGGCACAGATACGCAGTATTTT. Complete variable domain (other parts from reference TRBV11-3 and TRBJ2-3): EAGVVQSPRYKIIEKKQPVAFWCNPISGHNTLYWYLQNLGQGPELLIRYENEEAVDDSQLPKDRFSAERLKGVDSTLKIQPAELGDSAVYLCASSLGRLATGTDTQYFGPGTRLTVL.

The chain has TRBV5-4 and TRBJ2-5, with TRBD2 matching 7 bases. Germline V gene lookup returns CDR1 SGHNT and CDR2 YYREEE (reference sequence). The CDR3 covers 15 residues. Unmatched junction bases numbered 5, after V lost 3 bases and J lost 0 bases. The CDR3 nucleotides read TGTGCCAGCAGCTGGGAGGGAATGTACCAAGAGACCCAGTACTTC. It translates to CASSWEGMYQETQYF.

The rearrangement uses TRBV7-9 and TRBJ1-2, with 7 bases matching TRBD1. The germline gives CDR1 SEHNR, CDR2 FQNEAQ (reference sequence). This CDR3 is 14 amino acids long. The V and J ends lost 11 bases and 3 bases, in that order; junction bases with no gene match: 12. The CDR3 sequence: CALRTTGLDYGYTF. In DNA form, the CDR3 reads TGTGCCTTAAGAACGACAGGGTTGGACTATGGCTACACCTTC.

This clone occurred a few times. The chain's CDR3 is CASSVGGGVNYGYTF. In DNA, the CDR3 is TGTGCCAGCAGCGTAGGAGGGGGCGTTAACTATGGCTACACCTTC. V and J are TRBV9 and TRBJ1-2, with 7 bases fitting TRBD1. This CDR3 has 15 amino acids. Germline assignment: CDR1 SGDLS and CDR2 YYNGEE. V trimming: 0 bases; J trimming: 1 base; junction bases outside the gene matches: 3.

This clone was observed once. The chain uses TRBV10-3 and TRBJ1-6; 10 bases are a match to TRBD1. Germline assignment: CDR1 ENHRY and CDR2 SYGVKD. The CDR3 is 16 residues long. V lost 5 bases and J lost 8; bases outside the gene matches: 9. The DNA of the CDR3 is TGTGCCATCAGTCCGATCCAGACAGGGGGCGATTCACCCCTCCACTTT. Protein: CAISPIQTGGDSPLHF.

This rearrangement joins TRBV13 to TRBJ1-6; TRBD1 might be the D (6 bases). The ends were cut back, 4 bases at V and 10 bases at J, with 17 bases in the middle. CDR1 is PRHDT and CDR2 is FYEKMQ in the germline V gene (reference sequence). The CDR3 is 15 amino acids. CDR3 region: CASSSFTGPASPLHF. The CDR3 coding sequence is TGTGCCAGCAGCTCTTTCACAGGGCCCGCATCACCCCTCCACTTT.

The chain recombines TRBV30 with TRBJ2-1; 9 nucleotides line up with TRBD2. V dropped 4 bases and J dropped 10; count of bases not matched to a gene: 8. Germline CDR1 GTSNPN, CDR2 SVGIG (reference sequence). The CDR3 contains 13 residues. CDR3 residues: CAWTQREEQEQFF. The CDR3 DNA sequence: TGTGCCTGGACCCAGCGGGAGGAGCAAGAGCAGTTCTTC.

This chain connects TRBV5-5 to TRBJ2-7; D unresolved. Trimming pared 2 bases from V and 3 bases from J, leaving 12 bases between. The CDR3 is 14 amino acids. CDR1 SGHKS and CDR2 YYEKEE come from the germline V gene (reference sequence). CDR3 sequence (DNA): TGTGCCAGCAGCTTCGACGGGTCGGGCTACGAGCAGTACTTC. Translated: CASSFDGSGYEQYF.